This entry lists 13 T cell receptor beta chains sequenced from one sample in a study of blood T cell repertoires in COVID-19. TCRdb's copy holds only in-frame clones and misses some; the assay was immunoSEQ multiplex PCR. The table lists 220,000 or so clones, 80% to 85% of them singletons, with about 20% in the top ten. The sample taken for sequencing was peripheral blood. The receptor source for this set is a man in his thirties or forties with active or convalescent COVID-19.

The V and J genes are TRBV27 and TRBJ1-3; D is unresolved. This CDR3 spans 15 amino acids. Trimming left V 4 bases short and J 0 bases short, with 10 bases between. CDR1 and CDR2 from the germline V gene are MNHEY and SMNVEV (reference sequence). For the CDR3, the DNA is TGTGCCAGCAGTTCTTCAGGAAACTCTGGAAACACCATATATTTT. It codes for CASSSSGNSGNTIYF.

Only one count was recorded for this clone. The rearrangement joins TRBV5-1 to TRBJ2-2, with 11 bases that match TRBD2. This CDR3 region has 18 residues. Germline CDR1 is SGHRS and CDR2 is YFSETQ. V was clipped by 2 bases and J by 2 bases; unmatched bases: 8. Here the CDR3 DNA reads TGCGCCAGCAGCTTACGACTAGCGGGGCGGGCCAACACCGGGGAGCTGTTTTTT. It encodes CASSLRLAGRANTGELFF.

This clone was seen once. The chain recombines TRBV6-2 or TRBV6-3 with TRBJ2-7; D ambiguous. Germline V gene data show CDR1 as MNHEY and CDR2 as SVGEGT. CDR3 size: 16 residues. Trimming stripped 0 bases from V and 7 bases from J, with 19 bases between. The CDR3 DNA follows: TGTGCCAGCAGTTACTCGATGGCCACCCGGGTAGGAGAGCAGTACTTC. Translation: CASSYSMATRVGEQYF.

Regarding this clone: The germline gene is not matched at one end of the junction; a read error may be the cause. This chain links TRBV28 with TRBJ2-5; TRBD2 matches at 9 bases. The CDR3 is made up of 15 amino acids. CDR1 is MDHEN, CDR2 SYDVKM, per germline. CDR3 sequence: CASSFLSSGTETRYF. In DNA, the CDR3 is TGTGCCAGCAGTTTTCTGTCTAGCGGGACTGAGACCCGGTACTTC.

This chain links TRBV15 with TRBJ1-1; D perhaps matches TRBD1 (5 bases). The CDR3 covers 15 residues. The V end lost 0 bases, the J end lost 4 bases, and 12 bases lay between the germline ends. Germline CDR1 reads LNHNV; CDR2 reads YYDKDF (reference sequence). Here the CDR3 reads CATSRDGRGGTEAFF. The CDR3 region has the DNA TGTGCCACCAGCAGAGATGGGCGGGGGGGCACTGAAGCTTTCTTT.

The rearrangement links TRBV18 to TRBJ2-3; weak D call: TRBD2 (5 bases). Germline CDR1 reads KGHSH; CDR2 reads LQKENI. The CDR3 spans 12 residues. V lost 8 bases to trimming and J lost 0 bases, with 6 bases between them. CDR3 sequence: CASVASTDTQYF. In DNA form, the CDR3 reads TGTGCCAGCGTAGCGAGCACAGATACGCAGTATTTT.

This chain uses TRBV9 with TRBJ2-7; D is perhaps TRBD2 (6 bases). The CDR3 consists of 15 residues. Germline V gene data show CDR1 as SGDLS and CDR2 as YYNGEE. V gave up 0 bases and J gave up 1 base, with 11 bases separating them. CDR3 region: CASSVGKGRSYEQYF. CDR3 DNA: TGTGCCAGCAGCGTAGGGAAAGGGAGGTCCTACGAGCAGTACTTC.

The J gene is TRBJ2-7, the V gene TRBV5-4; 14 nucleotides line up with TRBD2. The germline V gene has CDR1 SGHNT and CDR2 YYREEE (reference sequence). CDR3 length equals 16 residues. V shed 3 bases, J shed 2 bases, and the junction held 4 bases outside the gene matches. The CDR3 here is CASSSGTSGGPYEQYF. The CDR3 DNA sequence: TGTGCCAGCAGCTCCGGGACTAGCGGGGGCCCCTACGAGCAGTACTTC.

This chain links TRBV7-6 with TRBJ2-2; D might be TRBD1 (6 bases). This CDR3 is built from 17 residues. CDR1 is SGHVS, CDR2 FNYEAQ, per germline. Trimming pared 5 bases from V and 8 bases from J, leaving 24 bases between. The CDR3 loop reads CASSPSIVDRNKGELFF. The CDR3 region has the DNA TGTGCCAGCAGCCCATCGATTGTAGACAGGAATAAGGGGGAGCTGTTTTTT.

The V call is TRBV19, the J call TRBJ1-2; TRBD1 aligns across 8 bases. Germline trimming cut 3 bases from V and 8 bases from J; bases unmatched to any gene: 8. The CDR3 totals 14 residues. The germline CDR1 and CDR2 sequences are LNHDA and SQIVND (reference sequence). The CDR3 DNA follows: TGTGCCAGTAGTATCTCTGGACAGGGAGTCGGCTACACCTTC. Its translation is CASSISGQGVGYTF.

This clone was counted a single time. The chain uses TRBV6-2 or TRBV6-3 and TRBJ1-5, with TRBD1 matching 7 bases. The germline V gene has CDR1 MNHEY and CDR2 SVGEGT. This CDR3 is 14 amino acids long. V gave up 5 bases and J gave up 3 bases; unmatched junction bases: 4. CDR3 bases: TGTGCCAGCAGTGGACAGGCGGACAATCAGCCCCAGCATTTT. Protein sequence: CASSGQADNQPQHF.

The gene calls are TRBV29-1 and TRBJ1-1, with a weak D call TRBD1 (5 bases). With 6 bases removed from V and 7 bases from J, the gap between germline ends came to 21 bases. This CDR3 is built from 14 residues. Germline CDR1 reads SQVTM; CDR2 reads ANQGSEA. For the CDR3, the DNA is TGCAGCGTGCTGGGGGGACGCCGGCAGAGTGAAGCTTTCTTT. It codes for CSVLGGRRQSEAFF.

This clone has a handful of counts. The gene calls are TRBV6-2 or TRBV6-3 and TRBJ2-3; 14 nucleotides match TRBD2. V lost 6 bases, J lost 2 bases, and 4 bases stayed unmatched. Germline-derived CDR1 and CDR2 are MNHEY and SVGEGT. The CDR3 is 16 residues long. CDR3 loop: CASSGLAGGPTDTQYF. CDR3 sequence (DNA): TGTGCCAGCAGCGGACTAGCGGGGGGCCCCACAGATACGCAGTATTTT.